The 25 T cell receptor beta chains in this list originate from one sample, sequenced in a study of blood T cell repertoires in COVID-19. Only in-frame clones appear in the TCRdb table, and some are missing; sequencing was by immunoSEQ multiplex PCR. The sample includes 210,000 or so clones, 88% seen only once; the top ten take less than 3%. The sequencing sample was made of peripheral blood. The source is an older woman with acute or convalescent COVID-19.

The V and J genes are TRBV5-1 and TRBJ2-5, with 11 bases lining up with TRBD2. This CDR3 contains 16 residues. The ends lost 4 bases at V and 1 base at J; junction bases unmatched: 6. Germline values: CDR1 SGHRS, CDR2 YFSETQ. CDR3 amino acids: CASSAAGTSGQETQYF. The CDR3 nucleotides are TGCGCCAGCAGCGCCGCCGGGACTAGCGGCCAAGAGACCCAGTACTTC.

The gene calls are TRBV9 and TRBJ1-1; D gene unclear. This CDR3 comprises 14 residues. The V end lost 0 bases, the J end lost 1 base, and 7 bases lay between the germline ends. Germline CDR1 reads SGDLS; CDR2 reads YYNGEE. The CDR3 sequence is CASSVGRGNTEAFF. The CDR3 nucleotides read TGTGCCAGCAGCGTAGGTCGGGGGAACACTGAAGCTTTCTTT.

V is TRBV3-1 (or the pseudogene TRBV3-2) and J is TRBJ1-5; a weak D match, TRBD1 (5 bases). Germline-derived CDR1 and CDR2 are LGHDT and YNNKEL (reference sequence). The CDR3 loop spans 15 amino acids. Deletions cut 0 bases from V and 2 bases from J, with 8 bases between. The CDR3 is CASSQDQQGNQPQHF. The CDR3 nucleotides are TGTGCCAGCAGCCAAGATCAACAGGGCAATCAGCCCCAGCATTTT.

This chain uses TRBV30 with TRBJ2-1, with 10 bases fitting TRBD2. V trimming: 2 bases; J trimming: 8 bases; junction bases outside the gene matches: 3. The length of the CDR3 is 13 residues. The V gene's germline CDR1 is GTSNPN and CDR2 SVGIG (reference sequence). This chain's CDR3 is CAWSSGRGDEQFF. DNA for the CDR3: TGTGCCTGGAGTAGCGGGAGGGGTGATGAGCAGTTCTTC.

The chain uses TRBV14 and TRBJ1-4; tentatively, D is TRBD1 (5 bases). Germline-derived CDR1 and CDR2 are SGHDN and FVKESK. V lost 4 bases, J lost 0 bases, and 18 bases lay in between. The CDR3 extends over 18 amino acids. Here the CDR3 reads CASSPRRGLDATNEKLFF. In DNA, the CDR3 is TGTGCCAGCAGCCCACGTAGGGGTCTGGATGCAACTAATGAAAAACTGTTTTTT.

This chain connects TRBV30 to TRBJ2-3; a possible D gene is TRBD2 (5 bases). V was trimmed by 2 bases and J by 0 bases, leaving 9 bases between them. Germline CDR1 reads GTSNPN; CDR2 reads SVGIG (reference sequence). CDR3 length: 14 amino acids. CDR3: CAWSRSGSTDTQYF. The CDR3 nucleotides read TGTGCCTGGAGTCGCAGCGGTAGCACAGATACGCAGTATTTT.

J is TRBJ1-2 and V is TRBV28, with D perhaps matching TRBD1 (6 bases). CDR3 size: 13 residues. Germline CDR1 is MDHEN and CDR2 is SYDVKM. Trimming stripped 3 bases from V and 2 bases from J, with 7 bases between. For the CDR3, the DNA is TGTGCCAGCAGTTTTGGACAGAACTATGGCTACACCTTC. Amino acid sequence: CASSFGQNYGYTF.

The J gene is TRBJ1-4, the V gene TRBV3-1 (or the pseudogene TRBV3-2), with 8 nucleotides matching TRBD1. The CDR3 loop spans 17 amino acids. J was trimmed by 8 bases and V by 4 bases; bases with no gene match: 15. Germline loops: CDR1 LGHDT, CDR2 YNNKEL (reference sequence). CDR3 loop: CASSPPTLQGAEEKLFF. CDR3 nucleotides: TGTGCCAGCAGCCCACCTACACTGCAGGGGGCGGAGGAAAAACTGTTTTTT.

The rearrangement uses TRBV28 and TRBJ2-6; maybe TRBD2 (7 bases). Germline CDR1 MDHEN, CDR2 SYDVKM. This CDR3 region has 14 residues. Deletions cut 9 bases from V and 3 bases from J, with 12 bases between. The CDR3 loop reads CASGGGGGANVLTF. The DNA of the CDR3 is TGTGCCAGTGGCGGGGGCGGTGGGGCCAACGTCCTGACTTTC.

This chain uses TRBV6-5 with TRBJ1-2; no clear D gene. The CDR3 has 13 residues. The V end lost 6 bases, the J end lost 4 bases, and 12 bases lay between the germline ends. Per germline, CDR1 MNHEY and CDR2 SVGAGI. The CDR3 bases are TGTGCCAGCAGAGAGCCAAATCCCTATGGCTACACCTTC. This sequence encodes CASREPNPYGYTF.

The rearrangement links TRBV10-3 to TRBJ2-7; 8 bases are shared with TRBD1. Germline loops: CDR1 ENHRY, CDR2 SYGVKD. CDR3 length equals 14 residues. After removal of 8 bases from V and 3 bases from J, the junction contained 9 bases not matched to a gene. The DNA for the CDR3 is TGTGCCATCTCACTGGACAGGGATCTCTACGAGCAGTACTTC. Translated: CAISLDRDLYEQYF.

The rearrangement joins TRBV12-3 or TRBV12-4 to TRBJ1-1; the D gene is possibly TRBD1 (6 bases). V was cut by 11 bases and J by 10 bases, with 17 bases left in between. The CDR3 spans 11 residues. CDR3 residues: CASQGPLAAFF. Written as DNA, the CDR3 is TGTGCCTCCCAGGGGCCCTTAGCAGCTTTCTTT.

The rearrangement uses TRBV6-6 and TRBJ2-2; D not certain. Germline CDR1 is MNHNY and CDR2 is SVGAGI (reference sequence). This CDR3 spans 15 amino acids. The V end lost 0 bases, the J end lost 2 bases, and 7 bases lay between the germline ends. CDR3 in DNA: TGTGCCAGCAGTTACTCCAGGCTAAACACCGGGGAGCTGTTTTTT. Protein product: CASSYSRLNTGELFF.

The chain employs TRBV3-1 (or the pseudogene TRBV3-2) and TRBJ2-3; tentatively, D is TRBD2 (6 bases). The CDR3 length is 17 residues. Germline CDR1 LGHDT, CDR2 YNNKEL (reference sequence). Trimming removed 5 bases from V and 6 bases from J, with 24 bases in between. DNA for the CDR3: TGTGCCAGCAGCTTCTCAAGCGTGGGACTGGGGTCCGATACGCAGTATTTT. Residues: CASSFSSVGLGSDTQYF.

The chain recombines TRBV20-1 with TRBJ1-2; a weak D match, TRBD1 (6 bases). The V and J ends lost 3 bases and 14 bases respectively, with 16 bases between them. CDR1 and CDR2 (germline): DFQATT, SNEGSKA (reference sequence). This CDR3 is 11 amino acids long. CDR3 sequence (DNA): TGCAGTGCTAGTAGGCAGGGGTTCTTTACCTTC. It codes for CSASRQGFFTF.

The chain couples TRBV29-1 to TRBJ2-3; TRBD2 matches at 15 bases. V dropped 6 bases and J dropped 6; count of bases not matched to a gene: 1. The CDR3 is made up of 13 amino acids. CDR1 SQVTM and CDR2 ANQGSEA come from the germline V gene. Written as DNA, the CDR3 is TGCAGCGTCGGGACTAGCGGGGGGGATACGCAGTATTTT. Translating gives CSVGTSGGDTQYF.

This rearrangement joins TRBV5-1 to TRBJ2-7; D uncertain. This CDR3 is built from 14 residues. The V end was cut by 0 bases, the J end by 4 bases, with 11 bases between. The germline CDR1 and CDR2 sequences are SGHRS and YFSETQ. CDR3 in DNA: TGCGCCAGCAGCTTGGAAGCGCGTGAGTACGAGCAGTACTTC. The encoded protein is CASSLEAREYEQYF.

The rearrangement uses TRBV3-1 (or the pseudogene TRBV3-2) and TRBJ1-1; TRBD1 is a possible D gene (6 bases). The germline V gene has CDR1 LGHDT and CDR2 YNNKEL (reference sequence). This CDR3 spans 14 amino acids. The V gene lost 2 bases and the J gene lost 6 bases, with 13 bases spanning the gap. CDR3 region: CASSQTGLVSEAFF. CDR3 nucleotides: TGTGCCAGCAGCCAAACAGGGCTGGTATCTGAAGCTTTCTTT.

In DNA, the CDR3 is TGCGCCAGCAGCTTGGGGGACAGGGGCCTTGCAACTAATGAAAAACTGTTTTTT. Its translation: CASSLGDRGLATNEKLFF. This sequence joins TRBV5-1 and TRBJ1-4; 10 bases line up with TRBD1. The CDR3 covers 18 residues. V shed 0 bases, J shed 0 bases, and the junction held 5 bases outside the gene matches. Germline assignment: CDR1 SGHRS and CDR2 YFSETQ. Full variable domain (rest looked up from reference TRBV5-1 and TRBJ1-4): KAGVTQTPRYLIKTRGQQVTLSCSPISGHRSVSWYQQTPGQGLQFLFEYFSETQRNKGNFPGRFSGRQFSNSRSEMNVSTLELGDSALYLCASSLGDRGLATNEKLFFGSGTQLSVL.

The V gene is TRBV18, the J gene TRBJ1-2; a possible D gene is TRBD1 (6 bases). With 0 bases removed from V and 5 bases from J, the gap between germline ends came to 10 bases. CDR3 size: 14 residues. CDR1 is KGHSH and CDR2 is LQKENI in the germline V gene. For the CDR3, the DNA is TGTGCCAGCTCACCACCGCCAGGGGATTATGGCTACACCTTC. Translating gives CASSPPPGDYGYTF.

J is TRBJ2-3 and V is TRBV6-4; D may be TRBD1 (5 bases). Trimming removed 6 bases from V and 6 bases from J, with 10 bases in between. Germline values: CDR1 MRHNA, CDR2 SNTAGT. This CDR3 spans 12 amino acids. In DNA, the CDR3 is TGTGCCAGCAGCCAGAAGGGGGATACGCAGTATTTT. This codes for CASSQKGDTQYF.

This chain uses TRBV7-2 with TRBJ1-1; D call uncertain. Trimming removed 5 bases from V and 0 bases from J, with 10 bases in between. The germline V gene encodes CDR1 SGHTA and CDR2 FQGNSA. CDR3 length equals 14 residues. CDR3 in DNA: TGTGCCAGCAGCCCAGGACTGTTGAACACTGAAGCTTTCTTT. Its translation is CASSPGLLNTEAFF.

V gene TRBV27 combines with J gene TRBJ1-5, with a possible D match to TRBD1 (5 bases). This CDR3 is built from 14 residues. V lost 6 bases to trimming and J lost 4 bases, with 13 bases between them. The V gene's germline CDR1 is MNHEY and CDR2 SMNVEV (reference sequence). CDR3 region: CASSLGEVNQPQHF. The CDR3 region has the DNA TGTGCCAGCAGCCTAGGGGAGGTGAATCAGCCCCAGCATTTT.

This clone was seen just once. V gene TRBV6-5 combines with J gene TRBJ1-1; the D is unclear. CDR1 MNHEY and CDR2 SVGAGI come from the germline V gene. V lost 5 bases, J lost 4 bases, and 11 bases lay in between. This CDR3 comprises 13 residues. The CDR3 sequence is CASSPARSTEAFF. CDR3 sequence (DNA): TGTGCCAGCAGTCCCGCTAGGAGCACTGAAGCTTTCTTT.

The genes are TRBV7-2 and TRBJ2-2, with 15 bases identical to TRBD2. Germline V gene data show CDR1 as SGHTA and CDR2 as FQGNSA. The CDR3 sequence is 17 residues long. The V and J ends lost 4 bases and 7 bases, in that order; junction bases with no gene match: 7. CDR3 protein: CASSSGTSGGQGGELFF. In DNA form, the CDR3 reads TGTGCCAGCAGCTCTGGGACTAGCGGGGGGCAGGGCGGGGAGCTGTTTTTT.